Reported below is one T cell receptor (beta chain). Its target antigen remains unknown. One base away there is no much larger clone; base qualities are not given. This sample was taken from a study of CD8 T cells in Susac syndrome (dated by TCRdb to between 2018 and 2020). Regarding the study in general: Repertoire sequencing was used to test whether CD8+ T cell activation and differentiation in Susac syndrome was antigen driven.

RNA was extracted using the RNeasy kit, and about 0.45 to 1 ug of the RNA was reverse transcribed with random hexamers. The immunoSEQ multiplex PCR assay, covering 54 Vbeta and 13 Jbeta segments, was used to amplify TCR beta CDR3 regions. To correct PCR amplification bias, a synthetic template baseline was used for both primer optimization and computational correction. The paper's processing steps were these. Reads were annotated to V, D and J genes per IMGT and analyzed with immunoSEQ Analyzer, keeping only productive sequences. Clonality was computed as one minus Shannon entropy normalized by log2 of the number of productive unique sequences. For each patient and control, public and private clones were evaluated within the 100 most prevalent clones. Clones were defined as Susac-specific when absent from the healthy and MS cohorts, from over a thousand published viral clones and from other ImmuneACCESS disease sequences. TCRdb reran the public reads through fastp at Q25 and MiXCR, keeping productive beta chains. Each entry merges the rows of one CDR3 protein and shows their most common DNA and genes. What appears here as the V and J calls and clone size reflects TCRdb's work, not the paper's. The sample profile shows approximately 71,000 distinct CDR3 sequences; 96% of them were found once. Around 0.11% of the sample comes from the top ten.

CDR1 and CDR2, per the germline V gene (reference sequence), are SEHNR and FQNEAQ. Unmatched junction bases come to 11, with V trimmed by 2 bases and J by 3 bases. Inclusive of the bounding cysteine and phenylalanine, the CDR3 is 17 residues long. Only the CDR3 part of the read is kept: 51 bases, read in frame from the first base. Peripheral blood CD8+ and CD4+ T cells from healthy donors, Susac syndrome patients and multiple sclerosis patients were profiled by high-throughput TCR beta sequencing. The multiple sclerosis controls were treatment-naive patients whose relapsing-remitting disease, either stable or active, fulfilled the revised McDonald criteria. Bulk CD8+ and CD4+ T cells were purified magnetically by negative isolation, whereas CD8+ TEMRA cells were enriched by FACS. Blood was drawn into EDTA tubes, processed within 24 hours, and PBMCs were isolated by density gradient centrifugation. PBMCs destined for TCR sequencing were cryopreserved in liquid nitrogen and later thawed in a 37 °C water bath. A purity of at least 90% was achieved for sorted or isolated CD4+, CD8+ and CD8+ TEMRA cells.

Here is what the overall study found, with its caveats: The study acknowledged that relatively few individuals were included in the TCR sequencing and HLA analysis.

The sequenced sample consisted of CD4+ T cells from PBMCs. This TCR derives from a human donor with multiple sclerosis. The chain is made from TRBV7-9 and TRBJ2-7; 9 middle bases align to TRBD2. The DNA sequence is as follows: TGTGCCAGCAGCTTACCCCCTTGGCGGGGGGGCCTCTACGAGCAGTACTTC. Translated, it gives CASSLPPWRGGLYEQYF.